This is a list of T cell receptor beta chains from one sample in a study of T cell clonotyping in hematopoietic cell transplantation. The table came from immunoSEQ multiplex PCR; TCRdb's copy has only in-frame clones and leaves some out. The sample lists some 8,000 clones; about 89% were seen once. Sequences were derived from peripheral blood mononuclear cells, sampled at the time of graft-versus-host disease after allogeneic stem cell transplant. These receptor sequences come from a male patient between 55 and 70 years old who had an allogeneic stem cell transplant from a related donor, so the T cells may come from the graft donor. Some clones in this sample may be carry-over from other donors' samples. The CDR3 runs from the conserved cysteine through the conserved F or W. The order of the fields is J gene, V gene, D gene, CDR3 protein. A D gene is named only where the DNA matches it firmly.

>TRBJ2-5|TRBV6-6|-
CASSYGAKQETQYF
>TRBJ1-1|TRBV5-1|TRBD1
CASSLNRGLEAFF
>TRBJ1-6|TRBV28|TRBD1
CASSFRTGSSPLHF
>TRBJ1-5|TRBV19|TRBD1
CASSTDRGHQPQHF
>TRBJ2-7|TRBV7-4|-
CASSYLLRSHYEQYF
>TRBJ2-3|TRBV13|-
CASSSRPSSTDTQYF
>TRBJ1-4|TRBV6-1|-
CASSKQGLSEKLFF
>TRBJ2-1|TRBV27|-
CASSPPSFNEQFF
>TRBJ1-2|TRBV21-1|-
CASSKGRDREKDYGYTF
>TRBJ2-7|TRBV18|TRBD1
CASSPIRDSSYEQYF
>TRBJ2-7|TRBV27|TRBD2
CASSNLAGGPHEQYF
>TRBJ1-2|TRBV28|-
CASNGIRGYTF
>TRBJ2-2|TRBV11-2|TRBD1
CASSPGTGGTGELFF
>TRBJ1-4|TRBV19|-
CASSPTWFNEKLFF
>TRBJ1-2|TRBV11-3|TRBD1
CASSLRTGRSGYTF
>TRBJ2-7|TRBV7-6|-
CASSPDLLFYEQYF
>TRBJ2-7|TRBV27|TRBD2
CASQSLSGGAYEQYF
>TRBJ2-3|TRBV19|TRBD1
CASSMTGTGPDTQYF
>TRBJ1-4|TRBV28|TRBD1
CASNRQGGEKLFF
>TRBJ1-5|TRBV7-2|-
CASSTSDTRPQHF
>TRBJ2-7|TRBV28|-
CASSPFGGTYEQYF
>TRBJ1-3|TRBV2|TRBD1
CASSEVVTGAPGNTIYF
>TRBJ1-2|TRBV7-9|-
CASSLVGGYTF